Listed below are T cell receptor beta chains from one sample, sequenced in a study of T cell repertoires and HLA-DP antigens. The antigens for these receptors are not known. TCRdb's table, derived via immunoSEQ multiplex PCR, lists solely in-frame clones and lacks some. This sample carries more than 90,000 clones, about 91% of them seen once, and the ten largest clones take around 0.25%. Sequenced material: CD4+ T cells from PBMCs. These receptors all stem from a woman between 18 and 29 years old in good health and CMV-seronegative. CDR3s include the opening cysteine and the closing phenylalanine or tryptophan. Each record gives: clone size, J gene, V gene, D gene, CDR3 protein, CDR3 DNA. A D gene is named only where the DNA matches it firmly. Some rows mark clone size as missing; the rest say once, few, many or name a class of expanded clone.

- | TRBJ1-4 | TRBV5-6 | - | CASSGHSGTNEKLFF | TGTGCCAGCAGTGGACATTCCGGGACTAATGAAAAACTGTTTTTT
- | TRBJ2-7 | TRBV28 | - | CASSRSQGPKIYEQYF | TGTGCCAGCAGTCGGTCCCAGGGGCCCAAAATCTACGAGCAGTACTTC
- | TRBJ1-4 | TRBV11-1 | - | CASSPGQSATNEKLFF | TGTGCCAGCAGCCCGGGACAATCGGCAACTAATGAAAAACTGTTTTTT
- | TRBJ1-1 | TRBV5-4 | TRBD1 | CASSQPGQHEAFF | TGTGCCAGCAGCCAACCGGGACAGCATGAAGCTTTCTTT
- | TRBJ2-3 | TRBV7-7 | TRBD2 | CASSAGGTDTQYF | TGTGCTAGCAGCGCGGGGGGGACAGATACGCAGTATTTT
- | TRBJ1-2 | TRBV5-6 | TRBD1 | CASSLAGTGVVGYTF | TGTGCCAGCAGCTTGGCCGGGACAGGGGTCGTTGGCTACACCTTC
- | TRBJ2-5 | TRBV7-3 | TRBD2 | CASSSTGLAGRQETQYF | TGTGCCAGCAGCTCTACCGGTCTAGCGGGGCGGCAAGAGACCCAGTACTTC
- | TRBJ2-1 | TRBV7-9 | - | CASSLGGWDEQFF | TGTGCCAGCAGCTTAGGAGGGTGGGATGAGCAGTTCTTC
- | TRBJ1-2 | TRBV18 | - | CASSPGRSYGYTF | TGTGCCAGCTCACCGGGGCGGTCCTATGGCTACACCTTC
once | TRBJ2-1 | TRBV2 | - | CASSKSGLSSEQFF | TGTGCCAGCAGTAAGTCGGGACTTTCTAGTGAGCAGTTCTTC
- | TRBJ2-7 | TRBV10-2 | TRBD1 | CASSVGQGREQYF | TGCGCCAGCAGTGTGGGACAGGGGCGCGAGCAGTACTTC
- | TRBJ1-4 | TRBV4-1 | TRBD1 | CASSQGQGNEKLFF | TGCGCCAGCAGCCAGGGACAGGGTAATGAAAAACTGTTTTTT
- | TRBJ2-2 | TRBV6-5 | TRBD2 | CASSYLLTSGKRELFF | TGTGCCAGCAGTTACCTACTCACTAGCGGGAAAAGGGAGCTGTTTTTT
- | TRBJ1-5 | TRBV5-5 | - | CASSGSGVQPQHF | TGTGCCAGCAGCGGGTCGGGGGTTCAGCCCCAGCATTTT
- | TRBJ2-3 | TRBV5-4 | - | CASSLVRLQSTDTQYF | TGTGCCAGCAGCTTGGTTCGGCTCCAGAGCACAGATACGCAGTATTTT
- | TRBJ1-5 | TRBV28 | - | CASSFRDQPQHF | TGTGCCAGCAGTTTTAGAGATCAGCCCCAGCATTTT
- | TRBJ1-3 | TRBV4-1 | - | CASSQDPGNTIYF | TGCGCCAGCAGCCAAGATCCCGGAAACACCATATATTTT
- | TRBJ1-2 | TRBV9 | TRBD1 | CASSVATLKGAHYGYTF | TGTGCCAGCAGCGTAGCTACCTTGAAGGGGGCTCACTATGGCTACACCTTC
- | TRBJ1-5 | TRBV11-3 | - | CASSLAGVLSPLCSNQPQHF | TGTGCCAGCAGCTTAGCGGGGGTTCTAAGCCCACTGTGTAGCAATCAGCCCCAGCATTTT
- | TRBJ2-7 | TRBV5-1 | - | CASSQGSSYEQYF | TGCGCCAGCAGCCAGGGCAGCTCCTACGAGCAGTACTTC
- | TRBJ2-2 | TRBV11-3 | - | CASSLGAATGELFF | TGTGCCAGCAGCTTAGGGGCGGCTACCGGGGAGCTGTTTTTT
- | TRBJ2-1 | TRBV5-1 | - | CASSPTVPGRSSYNEQFF | TGCGCCAGCAGCCCCACGGTACCAGGCAGGAGCTCCTACAATGAGCAGTTCTTC
- | TRBJ1-5 | TRBV18 | TRBD1 | CASSRVTGRRGGSNQPQHF | TGTGCCAGCTCACGAGTGACAGGGCGGCGGGGCGGAAGCAATCAGCCCCAGCATTTT
- | TRBJ1-4 | TRBV28 | - | CASMGITLFF | TGTGCCAGCATGGGGATAACTCTGTTTTTT
- | TRBJ2-5 | TRBV7-2 | TRBD1 | CASRTTGGHETQYF | TGTGCCAGCAGAACCACAGGGGGGCACGAGACCCAGTACTTC
- | TRBJ1-6 | TRBV7-9 | TRBD1 | CASSWDRGIYNSPLHF | TGTGCCAGCAGCTGGGACAGGGGGATTTATAATTCACCCCTCCACTTT
- | TRBJ1-2 | TRBV28 | - | CASTPGQGGGYTF | TGTGCCAGCACCCCCGGGCAGGGAGGCGGCTACACCTTC
- | TRBJ2-1 | TRBV18 | TRBD2 | CASSRLSGRIYNEQFF | TGTGCCAGCTCACGACTAAGCGGGAGGATTTACAATGAGCAGTTCTTC
- | TRBJ2-7 | TRBV7-3 | - | CASSLTPYSEQYF | TGTGCCAGCAGCTTAACCCCCTACTCCGAGCAGTACTTC
once | TRBJ2-5 | TRBV29-1 | TRBD2 | CSVYPLGLAGGETQYF | TGCAGCGTTTACCCCCTCGGACTAGCGGGAGGAGAGACCCAGTACTTC
- | TRBJ1-2 | TRBV5-6 | - | CASSFYELTMGANYGYTF | TGTGCCAGCAGCTTTTACGAGCTAACTATGGGAGCTAACTATGGCTACACCTTC
- | TRBJ2-7 | TRBV7-9 | - | CASSLADDRSYEQYF | TGTGCCAGCAGCTTAGCGGATGACAGATCCTACGAGCAGTACTTC
- | TRBJ2-1 | TRBV29-1 | TRBD2 | CSALRGTSGRDEQFF | TGCAGCGCCTTGAGGGGGACTAGCGGGAGGGATGAGCAGTTCTTC
- | TRBJ2-1 | TRBV7-3 | TRBD2 | CASRAGGTSSEQFF | TGTGCCAGCAGAGCGGGGGGAACATCCAGTGAGCAGTTCTTC
few | TRBJ2-7 | TRBV28 | - | CASSFVATYEQYF | TGTGCCAGCAGTTTCGTTGCCACCTACGAGCAGTACTTC
- | TRBJ1-1 | TRBV6-5 | TRBD1 | CATRRGGTEAFF | TGTGCCACTCGCAGGGGGGGCACTGAAGCTTTCTTT
- | TRBJ1-2 | TRBV5-1 | - | CASSLDRGYTF | TGCGCCAGCAGCTTGGACCGGGGCTACACCTTC
- | TRBJ1-2 | TRBV28 | - | CASSLRGYGYTF | TGTGCCAGCAGTTTGAGGGGCTATGGCTACACCTTC
- | TRBJ1-2 | TRBV19 | - | CASRLTENYGYTF | TGTGCCAGTAGGCTGACAGAGAACTATGGCTACACCTTC
few | TRBJ1-2 | TRBV2 | - | CASSVGLGYGYTF | TGTGCCAGCTCAGTGGGCCTGGGCTATGGCTACACCTTC
once | TRBJ2-4 | TRBV9 | TRBD2 | CASSGGLGGSIQYF | TGTGCCAGCAGCGGTGGACTAGGAGGTAGCATTCAGTACTTC
- | TRBJ2-5 | TRBV6-5 | TRBD2 | CASSYSKSGSRETQYF | TGTGCCAGCAGTTACTCGAAAAGCGGGAGCCGAGAGACCCAGTACTTC
- | TRBJ1-5 | TRBV2 | TRBD1 | CASSEGQGSADTQHF | TGTGCCAGCAGTGAGGGACAGGGATCAGCAGATACGCAGCATTTT
- | TRBJ1-1 | TRBV6-5 | TRBD1 | CASSLETGGYTEAFF | TGTGCCAGCAGCCTAGAGACAGGGGGTTACACTGAAGCTTTCTTT
- | TRBJ2-5 | TRBV6-5 | - | CASSYRQGSRETQYF | TGTGCCAGCAGTTACCGGCAGGGATCGCGGGAGACCCAGTACTTC
- | TRBJ1-2 | TRBV5-5 | TRBD1 | CASSFSGGDYGYTF | TGTGCCAGCAGCTTTTCAGGGGGGGACTATGGCTACACCTTC